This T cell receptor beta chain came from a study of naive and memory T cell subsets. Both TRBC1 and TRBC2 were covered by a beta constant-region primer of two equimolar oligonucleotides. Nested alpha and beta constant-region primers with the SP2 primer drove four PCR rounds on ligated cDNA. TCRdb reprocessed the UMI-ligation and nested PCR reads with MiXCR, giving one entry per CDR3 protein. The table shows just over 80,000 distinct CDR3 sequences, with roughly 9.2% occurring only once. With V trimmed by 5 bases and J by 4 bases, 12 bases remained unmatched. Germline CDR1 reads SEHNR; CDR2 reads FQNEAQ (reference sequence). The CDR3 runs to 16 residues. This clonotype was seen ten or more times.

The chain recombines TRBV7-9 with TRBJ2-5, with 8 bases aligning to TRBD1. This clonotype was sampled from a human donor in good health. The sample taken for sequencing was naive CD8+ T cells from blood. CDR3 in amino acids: CASSPRTGRNVETQYF. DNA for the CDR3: TGTGCCAGCAGCCCAAGGACAGGGAGGAACGTAGAGACCCAGTACTTC.